Presented here are 8 T cell receptor beta chains from one specimen sequenced in a study of control samples from healthy donors and cancer patients. Assay used: immunoSEQ multiplex PCR; TCRdb lists only in-frame clones, some missing. The sample has approximately 70,000 clones; more than 75% are singletons. Sequencing was performed on blood. All receptors come from a man between 45 and 60 years old in good health.

The chain combines TRBV19 with TRBJ1-6; D remains ambiguous. There are 13 residues in the CDR3. V lost 11 bases and J lost 9, with 17 bases in between. Germline loops: CDR1 LNHDA, CDR2 SQIVND (reference sequence). The CDR3 sequence: CASSSVSISPLHF. The CDR3 DNA follows: TGTGCCTCTTCATCTGTCTCGATTTCACCCCTCCACTTT.

The chain links TRBV18 to TRBJ1-5; D uncertain. From germline, CDR1 is KGHSH and CDR2 LQKENI. Trimming took 6 bases from V and 6 from J, leaving 9 bases between them. This CDR3 is built from 12 residues. The CDR3 protein is CASSDDVQPQHF. The DNA for the CDR3 is TGTGCCAGCTCGGATGACGTTCAGCCCCAGCATTTT.

A note on this clone: Different DNA sequences within this sample yield the same CDR3. The chain uses TRBV3-1 (or the pseudogene TRBV3-2) and TRBJ2-3; tentatively, D is TRBD2 (6 bases). Germline V gives CDR1 LGHDT, CDR2 YNNKEL (reference sequence). The CDR3 length is 15 residues. Trimming cost V 4 bases and J 0 bases, with 11 bases left between them. CDR3 bases: TGTGCCAGCAGCCTGGGGGGAGGAAGCACAGATACGCAGTATTTT. Its protein product is CASSLGGGSTDTQYF.

The genes are TRBV12-3 or TRBV12-4 and TRBJ1-1; D is unclear. CDR3 length equals 12 residues. V gave up 7 bases and J gave up 8 bases, with 14 bases separating them. CDR3 nucleotides: TGTGCCAGCAACAAGCTAACCTCCGAAGCTTTCTTT. Protein: CASNKLTSEAFF.

The V gene is TRBV2, the J gene TRBJ2-5; 7 bases are shared with TRBD1. V was pared by 7 bases and J by 2 bases, with 10 bases of the junction left unmatched. Germline CDR1 reads SNHLY; CDR2 reads FYNNEI. This CDR3 contains 15 residues. The CDR3 is CASMRGGPSQETQYF. The CDR3 DNA is TGTGCCAGCATGAGAGGGGGCCCTTCACAAGAGACCCAGTACTTC.

This clone was seen just once. The chain recombines TRBV6-2 or TRBV6-3 with TRBJ2-3; 7 positions agree with TRBD2. The CDR3 is 18 residues long. Trimming removed 6 bases from V and 0 bases from J; junction bases left unmatched: 15. CDR1 and CDR2 (germline): MNHEY, SVGEGT. Here the CDR3 DNA reads TGTGCCAGCAGCTTTTACAAGCGGGGCTTTCATAGCACAGATACGCAGTATTTT. Its translation is CASSFYKRGFHSTDTQYF.

The rearrangement links TRBV18 to TRBJ2-3; 9 nucleotides agree with TRBD1. This CDR3 spans 16 amino acids. With 2 bases clipped from V and 2 bases from J, the junction kept 5 bases outside the gene matches. Germline CDR1 is KGHSH and CDR2 is LQKENI. In DNA, the CDR3 is TGTGCCAGCTCACCAGGGACAGGGAAGGACACAGATACGCAGTATTTT. Its translation: CASSPGTGKDTDTQYF.

This rearrangement joins TRBV30 to TRBJ2-1, with D possibly TRBD1 on 6 matching bases. There are 11 residues in the CDR3. Trimming pared 5 bases from V and 4 bases from J, leaving 6 bases between. CDR1 and CDR2 (germline): GTSNPN, SVGIG (reference sequence). The chain's CDR3 is CAWDRYNEQFF. CDR3 bases: TGTGCCTGGGACAGGTACAATGAGCAGTTCTTC.